This T cell receptor beta chain was found in a study of control samples from healthy donors and cancer patients. Trimming cost V 3 bases and J 4 bases; bases outside gene matches: 2. This CDR3 has 12 residues. From germline, CDR1 is DFQATT and CDR2 SNEGSKA (reference sequence). This clone appeared a few times. The protocol was immunoSEQ multiplex PCR, while the TCRdb copy is restricted to in-frame clones and leaves out a portion. The table has under 450,000 clones, around nine tenths seen once. Sequenced sample: PBMCs. The TCR originated in a middle-aged man with head and neck cancer. The chain joins TRBV20-1 to TRBJ1-2; 7 nucleotides match TRBD1. CDR3 in DNA: TGCAGTGCTAGTTGGACAGGCTATGGCTACACCTTC. It yields the protein CSASWTGYGYTF.